This entry lists 4 T cell receptor beta chains sequenced from one sample in a study of blood T cell repertoires in COVID-19. Clones were read by immunoSEQ multiplex PCR, and TCRdb kept only the in-frame ones, dropping some. The data show around 95,000 clones, more than 65% seen once. Material: peripheral blood. Receptors originate from an elderly woman with acute or convalescent COVID-19.

A few counts support this clone. This chain connects TRBV18 to TRBJ1-2; maybe TRBD1 (6 bases). Trimming pared 5 bases from V and 4 bases from J, leaving 14 bases between. This CDR3 spans 14 amino acids. Germline V lookup: CDR1 KGHSH, CDR2 LQKENI. CDR3 nucleotides: TGTGCCAGCTCATCAGGGACATCAAGCTATGGCTACACCTTC. Translated, it gives CASSSGTSSYGYTF.

This clone appeared a few times. This chain connects TRBV24-1 to TRBJ2-5; D possibly corresponds to TRBD2 (6 bases). V lost 3 bases to trimming and J lost 0 bases, with 10 bases between them. Looked up from germline, CDR1 is KGHDR and CDR2 is SFDVKD. This CDR3 comprises 15 residues. The chain's CDR3 is CATSDPGTHQETQYF. The DNA of the CDR3 is TGTGCCACCAGTGATCCTGGGACTCACCAAGAGACCCAGTACTTC.

The rearrangement joins TRBV6-5 to TRBJ1-2; 7 nucleotides line up with TRBD1. Germline lookup yields CDR1 MNHEY and CDR2 SVGAGI. The V segment lost 2 bases and the J segment 4 bases; nucleotides outside the gene matches: 7. This CDR3 spans 15 amino acids. In DNA, the CDR3 is TGTGCCAGCAGTTACGCTACAGGGGACAGCTATGGCTACACCTTC. Its protein is CASSYATGDSYGYTF.

This clone was counted a few times. The J gene is TRBJ2-5, the V gene TRBV14; D gene uncertain. V dropped 1 base and J dropped 5 bases, with 14 bases sitting between them. The length of the CDR3 is 15 residues. CDR1 and CDR2 from the germline V gene are SGHDN and FVKESK. As DNA, the CDR3 is TGTGCCAGCAGCCAAGGGGCCACCCAGGTGGAGACCCAGTACTTC. It translates to CASSQGATQVETQYF.